What follows are 9 T cell receptor beta chains derived from one specimen sequenced in a study of blood T cells in healthy people across ages (dated by TCRdb to about 2015). The library was built by means of 5' RACE. Sequencing relied on an Illumina HiSeq 2500. A second PCR of about 6 to 12 cycles was performed with a sample-barcoded 5' primer and a J-beta primer mix. TCRdb took the public reads, trimmed them with fastp at Q25, ran MiXCR for clone calling and kept in-frame beta chains. Merged by CDR3 protein, the rows form single entries marked with the most common genes and DNA. For this sample the table gives about 1.7 million distinct CDR3 sequences, of which over 25% were detected only once. Of the sample, roughly 8% falls within the top ten clones. Sequencing input: blood. The source of these receptors is a woman in her 30s in good health.

This clonotype was observed a few times. This rearrangement joins TRBV20-1 to TRBJ2-1, with D tentatively TRBD1 (5 bases). Germline CDR1 DFQATT, CDR2 SNEGSKA (reference sequence). The V end was cut by 1 base, the J end by 0 bases, with 13 bases between. The length of the CDR3 is 16 residues. CDR3 coding DNA: TGCAGTGCTAGAGGGCAGGGCTTCAGCTCCTACAATGAGCAGTTCTTC. It yields the protein CSARGQGFSSYNEQFF.

The chain recombines TRBV5-5 with TRBJ2-1; 11 bases map to TRBD2. Germline values: CDR1 SGHKS, CDR2 YYEKEE (reference sequence). The J segment lost 5 bases and the V segment lost 4 bases, leaving 11 bases of the junction unmatched. The CDR3 covers 17 residues. This chain's CDR3 is CASSSGGLAGGDNEQFF. The CDR3 coding sequence is TGTGCCAGCAGCAGTGGGGGGCTAGCGGGGGGCGACAATGAGCAGTTCTTC.

This clonotype showed up many times. The J gene is TRBJ1-2, the V gene TRBV12-3 or TRBV12-4; D possibly corresponds to TRBD1 (6 bases). The CDR3 sequence is 12 residues long. V lost 5 bases, J lost 6 bases, and 10 bases lay in between. This CDR3 reads CASSRTVDGYTF. The CDR3 bases are TGTGCCAGCAGTCGGACAGTGGATGGCTACACCTTC.

The V gene is TRBV28, the J gene TRBJ2-5; 9 nucleotides agree with TRBD2. The germline CDR1 and CDR2 sequences are MDHEN and SYDVKM. This CDR3 region has 14 residues. The V segment lost 7 bases and the J segment 5 bases; nucleotides outside the gene matches: 8. The CDR3 bases are TGTGCCAGCATCAATGCGGGGGGGCGCGAGACCCAGTACTTC. Its translation is CASINAGGRETQYF.

The V and J genes are TRBV7-9 and TRBJ2-7; 12 nucleotides line up with TRBD2. Unmatched junction bases numbered 3, after V lost 3 bases and J lost 3 bases. The germline gives CDR1 SEHNR, CDR2 FQNEAQ (reference sequence). The CDR3 has 15 residues. CDR3 DNA: TGTGCCAGCAGCTTTAAGACTAGCGGGGGCTACGAGCAGTACTTC. It specifies CASSFKTSGGYEQYF.

This clonotype was counted between two and nine times. This chain joins TRBV2 and TRBJ2-5, with 8 bases that match TRBD2. The CDR3 is made up of 15 amino acids. V gave up 6 bases and J gave up 4 bases; unmatched junction bases: 10. CDR1 SNHLY and CDR2 FYNNEI come from the germline V gene. The CDR3 reads CASSDGLATRETQYF. DNA of the CDR3: TGTGCCAGCAGCGATGGACTAGCTACACGAGAGACCCAGTACTTC.

This chain connects TRBV2 to TRBJ2-1, with D possibly TRBD1 on 5 matching bases. The length of the CDR3 is 13 residues. Between the trimmed V and J ends, which lost 5 bases and 9 bases, there was a span of 14 bases. CDR1 SNHLY and CDR2 FYNNEI come from the germline V gene. CDR3 sequence: CASSNAGLGEQFF. Here the CDR3 DNA reads TGTGCCAGCAGTAACGCAGGGTTGGGTGAGCAGTTCTTC.

The chain employs TRBV6-5 and TRBJ2-5, with TRBD1 matching 10 bases. The J segment lost 11 bases and the V segment lost 0 bases, leaving 21 bases of the junction unmatched. The germline V gene encodes CDR1 MNHEY and CDR2 SVGAGI. The CDR3 is 19 residues long. The DNA for the CDR3 is TGTGCCAGCAGTTACTCCCCGGGACAGGGGTCTGGGATTGGGAATGAGCAGTACTTC. Encoded protein: CASSYSPGQGSGIGNEQYF.

This clonotype has ten or more counts. The chain couples TRBV5-5 to TRBJ2-7; D tentatively reads TRBD1 or TRBD2 (5 bases each). The CDR3 extends over 14 amino acids. The germline gives CDR1 SGHKS, CDR2 YYEKEE (reference sequence). V was shortened by 2 bases and J by 2 bases, with 11 bases between the two germline ends. The CDR3 is CASSFGDGAYEQYF. The CDR3 DNA is TGTGCCAGCAGCTTTGGGGACGGAGCCTACGAGCAGTACTTC.